The rows below give T cell receptor beta chains drawn from one sample of a study of T cell responses to AZD1222 COVID-19 vaccine. Method: immunoSEQ multiplex PCR; TCRdb's copy keeps in-frame clones and lacks some. The table has around 78,000 clones, around 90% seen once. This specimen was peripheral blood, taken on day 0 of MenACWY control vaccination. The receptors come from an adult in good health. Each CDR3 is given with its conserved first and last residue. A D gene is named only where the DNA matches it firmly. Clone size is stated in some rows and not others, as once, few, many or a class when expanded.

TRBV29-1	TRBJ2-1	.	TRBD2	TGCAGCGCAAAGCGGGGCCTCCTATCAAATGAGCAGTTCTTC	CSAKRGLLSNEQFF
TRBV11-2	TRBJ1-1	.	.	TGTGCCAGCAGCTTAGATACAGACACTGAAGCTTTCTTT	CASSLDTDTEAFF
TRBV27	TRBJ1-2	.	.	TGTGCCAGCAGTTTTCGAGGGGGTTATGGCTACACCTTC	CASSFRGGYGYTF
TRBV4-3	TRBJ1-4	.	TRBD1	TGCGCCAGCAGCCAAGAAGGCAGGGGGAATGAAAAACTGTTTTTT	CASSQEGRGNEKLFF
TRBV9	TRBJ2-1	.	TRBD1	TGTGCCAGCAGCGCTGCCGGGACAGGGTGGTTGAATGAGCAGTTCTTC	CASSAAGTGWLNEQFF
TRBV10-3	TRBJ2-7	.	TRBD1	TGTGCCATCAGTGAGAGGACAGGGGGAAGGGAGCAGTACTTC	CAISERTGGREQYF
TRBV7-2	TRBJ1-6	.	.	TGTGCCAGCAGCCTCGCTCAGGGGCCGAATTCACCCCTCCACTTT	CASSLAQGPNSPLHF
TRBV28	TRBJ1-2	.	.	TGTGCCAGCAGTCAGCCGTTAAGGGCCCCCAGCTATGGCTACACCTTC	CASSQPLRAPSYGYTF
TRBV9	TRBJ2-3	.	TRBD2	TGTGCCAGCAGCGTAGGAAATAGCGGGGGGGCAGATACGCAGTATTTT	CASSVGNSGGADTQYF
TRBV12-3/TRBV12-4	TRBJ1-1	.	.	TGTGCCAGCAGTGTGGTGGTGGCTGAAGCTTTCTTT	CASSVVVAEAFF
TRBV6-5	TRBJ2-7	once	TRBD1	TGTGCCAGCAGTCCCCGACAGGGTATCTCTCTGGAGCAGTACTTC	CASSPRQGISLEQYF